Below are 5 T cell receptor beta chains sequenced from a single sample in a study of cytomegalovirus exposure and HLA in healthy donors. This PCR relied on a set of 60 Vbeta primers and 13 Jbeta primers. Assay: immunoSEQ multiplex PCR; the TCRdb copy retains only in-frame clones and omits some. The sample shows roughly 130,000 clones, roughly two thirds of them seen only once. Sequenced input: PBMCs. The receptors derive from a man younger than 45 in good health and CMV-seropositive.

This clone was counted a few times. This chain joins TRBV5-1 and TRBJ2-7; 8 nucleotides line up with TRBD2. The CDR3 covers 15 residues. Germline V gene sequence: CDR1 SGHRS, CDR2 YFSETQ. Germline trimming cut 4 bases from V and 6 bases from J; bases unmatched to any gene: 12. Here the CDR3 reads CASSQSWGAGGEQYF. CDR3 coding DNA: TGCGCCAGCAGCCAGTCGTGGGGGGCGGGGGGCGAGCAGTACTTC.

The chain combines TRBV7-6 with TRBJ1-5; D ambiguous. The V end lost 4 bases, the J end lost 0 bases, and 10 bases lay between the germline ends. This CDR3 region has 15 residues. Germline V gives CDR1 SGHVS, CDR2 FNYEAQ. CDR3 nucleotides: TGTGCCAGCAGCTCCGTTAGTAATAGCAATCAGCCCCAGCATTTT. This sequence encodes CASSSVSNSNQPQHF.

Written as DNA, the CDR3 is TGTGCCAGCAGCTTGGCAGGGTCGACTGAAGCTTTCTTT. Protein sequence: CASSLAGSTEAFF. The chain employs TRBV5-4 and TRBJ1-1; TRBD1 might be the D (5 bases). V lost 0 bases and J lost 5, with 8 bases in between. Germline V lookup: CDR1 SGHNT, CDR2 YYREEE (reference sequence). The CDR3 sequence is 13 residues long.

The chain combines TRBV6-6 with TRBJ1-2, with 7 bases fitting TRBD1. V shed 5 bases, J shed 14 bases, and the junction held 11 bases outside the gene matches. The CDR3 is made up of 12 amino acids. CDR1 is MNHNY and CDR2 is SVGAGI in the germline V gene (reference sequence). In DNA form, the CDR3 reads TGTGCCAGCAGTGGGACAGACAGGTCGGTTACCTTC. Amino acids: CASSGTDRSVTF.

This chain connects TRBV5-1 to TRBJ2-5; D is ambiguous. This CDR3 has 17 residues. Germline loops: CDR1 SGHRS, CDR2 YFSETQ. The V gene lost 0 bases and the J gene lost 5 bases, with 20 bases spanning the gap. This CDR3 is CASSLGGANRPPETQYF. The CDR3 bases are TGCGCCAGCAGCTTGGGAGGAGCTAACCGTCCCCCCGAGACCCAGTACTTC.